These 26 T cell receptor beta chains were sequenced from one sample in a study of blood T cell repertoires in COVID-19. Data came from immunoSEQ multiplex PCR; TCRdb stores just in-frame clones and leaves some out. The sample includes tens of thousands of clones, roughly 81% of them seen just once. The sequenced material came from peripheral blood. The receptors derive from a man aged 65 to 79 with acute or convalescent COVID-19.

CDR3 sequence: CASSPDRTGFEAFF. The CDR3 DNA follows: TGTGCCAGCAGCCCAGATAGGACAGGGTTTGAAGCTTTCTTT. The chain has TRBV6-5 and TRBJ1-1; the match to TRBD1 covers 8 bases. Germline V lookup: CDR1 MNHEY, CDR2 SVGAGI. Trimming cost V 6 bases and J 7 bases; bases outside gene matches: 10. The CDR3 is 14 amino acids.

This sequence joins TRBV11-1 and TRBJ1-1; unclear D gene. Trimming pared 5 bases from V and 3 bases from J, leaving 7 bases between. The CDR3 covers 12 residues. CDR1 and CDR2 (germline): SGHAT, FQDESV (reference sequence). In DNA, the CDR3 is TGTGCCAGCAGCCAAGAGCACACTGAAGCTTTCTTT. Amino acids: CASSQEHTEAFF. The full variable domain, with the rest looked up from reference TRBV11-1 and TRBJ1-1, is EAEVAQSPRYKITEKSQAVAFWCDPISGHATLYWYRQILGQGPELLVQFQDESVVDDSQLPKDRFSAERLKGVDSTLKIQPAELGDSAMYLCASSQEHTEAFFGQGTRLTVV.

The CDR3 region is CASSERGGPVDEQFF. CDR3 bases: TGCGCCAGCAGTGAGAGGGGAGGACCAGTCGATGAGCAGTTCTTC. The chain joins TRBV10-2 to TRBJ2-1; D possibly corresponds to TRBD2 (6 bases). Trimming left V 2 bases short and J 8 bases short, with 16 bases between. The CDR3 extends over 15 amino acids. Germline V CDR1 and CDR2: WSHSY, SAAADI.

The chain is built from TRBV27 and TRBJ2-7, with 8 bases that match TRBD1. The V gene end was trimmed by 5 bases and the J gene end by 4 bases; junction bases not matched to a gene: 7. Germline CDR1 is MNHEY and CDR2 is SMNVEV (reference sequence). This CDR3 is 14 amino acids long. CDR3 sequence reads: CASSTRTGRYEQYF. CDR3 nucleotides: TGTGCCAGCAGTACTCGGACAGGGCGGTACGAGCAGTACTTC.

V and J are TRBV6-5 and TRBJ2-7; TRBD2 aligns across 10 bases. CDR3 length: 14 residues. V gave up 6 bases and J gave up 6 bases; unmatched junction bases: 8. The V gene's germline CDR1 is MNHEY and CDR2 SVGAGI. CDR3 DNA: TGTGCCAGCAGGCTAGCGGGGGCGTCTCTCGAGCAGTACTTC. Encoded protein: CASRLAGASLEQYF.

The chain recombines TRBV15 with TRBJ1-1; no definite D call. V dropped 6 bases and J dropped 0 bases, with 8 bases sitting between them. The CDR3 runs to 13 residues. CDR1 is LNHNV, CDR2 YYDKDF, per germline (reference sequence). CDR3 sequence reads: CATRASLNTEAFF. The CDR3 nucleotides read TGTGCCACCAGGGCCAGTTTGAACACTGAAGCTTTCTTT. The full variable domain, completed using reference TRBV15 and TRBJ1-1, is DAMVIQNPRYQVTQFGKPVTLSCSQTLNHNVMYWYQQKSSQAPKLLFHYYDKDFNNEADTPDNFQSRRPNTSFCFLDIRSPGLGDTAMYLCATRASLNTEAFFGQGTRLTVV.

V usage is TRBV11-3 and J usage is TRBJ2-5, with D unresolved. CDR1 and CDR2 (germline): SGHNT, YENEEA. The CDR3 has 15 amino acids. Trimming left V 5 bases short and J 1 base short, with 14 bases between. The CDR3: CASSRSGGGQETQYF. The DNA of the CDR3 is TGTGCCAGCAGCCGCAGTGGCGGCGGCCAAGAGACCCAGTACTTC.

The chain is built from TRBV28 and TRBJ2-1; maybe TRBD2 (5 bases). Per germline, CDR1 MDHEN and CDR2 SYDVKM. Trimming took 8 bases from V and 7 from J, leaving 9 bases between them. The CDR3 sequence is 11 residues long. The CDR3 DNA is TGTGCCAGCTGGACTTGGAATGAGCAGTTCTTC. Its translation: CASWTWNEQFF.

The chain joins TRBV5-8 to TRBJ1-3; no clear D. V shed 0 bases and J shed 5 bases, with 9 bases lying between them. The CDR3 totals 14 residues. Germline V gives CDR1 SGHTS, CDR2 YDEGEE. The CDR3 DNA sequence: TGTGCCAGCAGCTTGGAGAGCGGACGAAACACCATATATTTT. Its protein product is CASSLESGRNTIYF. Supplemented by reference TRBV5-8 and TRBJ1-3, the full variable domain reads EAGVTQSPTHLIKTRGQQATLRCSPISGHTSVYWYQQALGLGLQFLLWYDEGEERNRGNFPPRFSGRQFPNYSSELNVNALELEDSALYLCASSLESGRNTIYFGEGSWLTVV.

This chain connects TRBV5-1 to TRBJ2-2, with 7 bases that match TRBD1. The CDR3 has 15 residues. Germline CDR1 and CDR2: SGHRS and YFSETQ. After removal of 6 bases from V and 5 bases from J, the junction contained 10 bases not matched to a gene. Here the CDR3 reads CASTKGPQGTGELFF. In nucleotides, the CDR3 is TGCGCCAGCACCAAGGGGCCACAGGGGACCGGGGAGCTGTTTTTT.

CDR3 sequence: CASSPTGTGSGPQHF. The CDR3 DNA is TGTGCCAGCAGCCCGACAGGGACAGGATCCGGGCCCCAGCATTTT. The rearrangement links TRBV7-2 to TRBJ1-5; 8 positions agree with TRBD1. Germline CDR1 SGHTA, CDR2 FQGNSA. The CDR3 covers 15 residues. Unmatched junction bases numbered 12, after V lost 5 bases and J lost 9 bases.

The genes are TRBV5-5 and TRBJ1-5; 7 bases fit TRBD1. In germline, CDR1 is SGHKS, CDR2 YYEKEE (reference sequence). The ends lost 0 bases at V and 4 bases at J; junction bases unmatched: 4. The CDR3 is made up of 15 amino acids. DNA for the CDR3: TGTGCCAGCAGCTTGGATTGGGACAGAAATCAGCCCCAGCATTTT. It is translated as CASSLDWDRNQPQHF.

This chain connects TRBV19 to TRBJ2-7; 9 nucleotides align to TRBD1. The CDR3 consists of 14 residues. Germline CDR1 is LNHDA and CDR2 is SQIVND (reference sequence). The ends lost 7 bases at V and 3 bases at J; junction bases unmatched: 7. The CDR3 region is CASTTGTGNYEQYF. The CDR3 nucleotides read TGTGCCAGTACAACCGGGACAGGGAACTACGAGCAGTACTTC.

The CDR3 sequence is CAWEGLNGGGSYEQYF. In DNA form, the CDR3 reads TGTGCCTGGGAGGGACTCAACGGAGGAGGATCCTACGAGCAGTACTTC. The chain has TRBV30 and TRBJ2-7; D possibly corresponds to TRBD2 (6 bases). Germline CDR1 and CDR2: GTSNPN and SVGIG (reference sequence). The germline V and J ends were trimmed by 5 bases and 1 base, with 21 bases remaining between them. The CDR3 has 16 residues.

The rearrangement joins TRBV10-3 to TRBJ2-7; 8 nucleotides line up with TRBD1. There are 13 residues in the CDR3. V shed 6 bases, J shed 2 bases, and the junction held 3 bases outside the gene matches. Germline CDR1 reads ENHRY; CDR2 reads SYGVKD. The CDR3 DNA is TGTGCCATCAGCCTACAGGGGGCCTACGAGCAGTACTTC. Protein: CAISLQGAYEQYF.

As DNA, the CDR3 is TGTGCCAGCAGTTACGGCCTAAGGGACAGGGGGAATCAGCCCCAGCATTTT. Protein product: CASSYGLRDRGNQPQHF. The chain is built from TRBV6-2 or TRBV6-3 and TRBJ1-5; 11 bases are a match to TRBD1. The CDR3 sequence is 17 residues long. Germline CDR1 MNHEY, CDR2 SVGEGT. With V trimmed by 2 bases and J by 4 bases, 7 bases remained unmatched.

In this sample, this clone turned up a few times. The CDR3 spells CASSQAGVYGYTF. The DNA for the CDR3 is TGTGCCAGCAGCCAAGCAGGGGTCTATGGCTACACCTTC. J is TRBJ1-2 and V is TRBV3-1 (or the pseudogene TRBV3-2); TRBD1 is a possible D gene (6 bases). Trimming cost V 1 base and J 4 bases, with 7 bases left between them. From germline, CDR1 is LGHDT and CDR2 YNNKEL (reference sequence). This CDR3 is 13 amino acids long.

The chain couples TRBV2 to TRBJ1-2; D ambiguous. This CDR3 region has 14 residues. The V end was cut by 7 bases, the J end by 4 bases, with 16 bases between. Looked up from germline, CDR1 is SNHLY and CDR2 is FYNNEI. The CDR3 protein is CASNLGGPTYGYTF. CDR3 sequence (DNA): TGTGCCAGCAACCTGGGAGGGCCCACCTATGGCTACACCTTC. The variable domain in full, completed from reference TRBV2 and TRBJ1-2, reads EPEVTQTPSHQVTQMGQEVILRCVPISNHLYFYWYRQILGQKVEFLVSFYNNEISEKSEIFDDQFSVERPDGSNFTLKIRSTKLEDSAMYFCASNLGGPTYGYTFGSGTRLTVV.

This clone was detected only once. The chain couples TRBV18 to TRBJ1-6, with 8 bases matching TRBD1. Germline V CDR1 and CDR2: KGHSH, LQKENI. Trimming removed 6 bases from V and 5 bases from J; junction bases left unmatched: 6. The CDR3 contains 15 residues. In nucleotides, the CDR3 is TGTGCCAGCTCTCAGGGACAGGCAAATAATTCACCCCTCCACTTT. Translation: CASSQGQANNSPLHF.

The V call is TRBV5-1, the J call TRBJ2-7; a weak D match, TRBD2 (7 bases). The CDR3 spans 15 residues. In germline, CDR1 is SGHRS, CDR2 YFSETQ. Trimming took 3 bases from V and 8 from J, leaving 21 bases between them. The CDR3 region is CASSSAGAKIGKQYF. CDR3 bases: TGCGCCAGCAGCTCGGCGGGGGCAAAAATTGGTAAGCAGTACTTC.

This clone was seen only once. The chain carries TRBV4-1 and TRBJ2-5, with a possible D match to TRBD1 (6 bases). The CDR3 has 16 residues. Germline CDR1 is MGHRA and CDR2 is YSYEKL. V was cut by 2 bases and J by 2 bases, with 15 bases left in between. CDR3 protein: CASSQPPGTRQETQYF. The DNA for the CDR3 is TGCGCCAGCAGCCAACCGCCCGGGACAAGACAAGAGACCCAGTACTTC.

The V and J genes are TRBV4-2 and TRBJ2-6; 12 bases agree with TRBD2. The V gene end was trimmed by 1 base and the J gene end by 0 bases; junction bases not matched to a gene: 4. CDR3 size: 19 residues. From germline, CDR1 is LGHNA and CDR2 YNFKEQ. In DNA, the CDR3 is TGTGCCAGCAGCCAAGGACTAGCGGGGGTTGACTCTGGGGCCAACGTCCTGACTTTC. It is translated as CASSQGLAGVDSGANVLTF.

This chain connects TRBV5-1 to TRBJ1-1, with no clear D. Trimming took 0 bases from V and 0 from J, leaving 6 bases between them. The CDR3 is 14 residues long. CDR1 is SGHRS, CDR2 YFSETQ, per germline. CDR3 coding DNA: TGCGCCAGCAGCTTGGCACAGATGAACACTGAAGCTTTCTTT. Translated: CASSLAQMNTEAFF.

Written as DNA, the CDR3 is TGTGCCACCAGACGGGGGGGCCAGGGTGGCTACACCTTC. Translating it yields CATRRGGQGGYTF. This sequence joins TRBV24-1 and TRBJ1-2; D may be TRBD1 (6 bases). CDR1 and CDR2 (germline): KGHDR, SFDVKD. The CDR3 is made up of 13 amino acids. Deletions cut 7 bases from V and 7 bases from J, with 15 bases between.

This clone was picked up a small number of times. The chain employs TRBV3-1 (or the pseudogene TRBV3-2) and TRBJ1-6; 7 bases match TRBD1. Germline V lookup: CDR1 LGHDT, CDR2 YNNKEL (reference sequence). The CDR3 length is 14 residues. The V segment lost 5 bases and the J segment 8 bases; nucleotides outside the gene matches: 6. The CDR3 nucleotides are TGTGCCAGCAGCGACCGACAGGGTGATTCACCCCTCCACTTT. It specifies CASSDRQGDSPLHF.

This chain joins TRBV3-1 (or the pseudogene TRBV3-2) and TRBJ2-1; tentative D call: TRBD1 (5 bases). In germline, CDR1 is LGHDT, CDR2 YNNKEL (reference sequence). The CDR3 has 16 residues. Between the trimmed V and J ends, which lost 0 bases and 0 bases, there was a span of 9 bases. The CDR3, as DNA: TGTGCCAGCAGCCAAGACAGGGTTGTCTCCTACAATGAGCAGTTCTTC. Amino acids: CASSQDRVVSYNEQFF.